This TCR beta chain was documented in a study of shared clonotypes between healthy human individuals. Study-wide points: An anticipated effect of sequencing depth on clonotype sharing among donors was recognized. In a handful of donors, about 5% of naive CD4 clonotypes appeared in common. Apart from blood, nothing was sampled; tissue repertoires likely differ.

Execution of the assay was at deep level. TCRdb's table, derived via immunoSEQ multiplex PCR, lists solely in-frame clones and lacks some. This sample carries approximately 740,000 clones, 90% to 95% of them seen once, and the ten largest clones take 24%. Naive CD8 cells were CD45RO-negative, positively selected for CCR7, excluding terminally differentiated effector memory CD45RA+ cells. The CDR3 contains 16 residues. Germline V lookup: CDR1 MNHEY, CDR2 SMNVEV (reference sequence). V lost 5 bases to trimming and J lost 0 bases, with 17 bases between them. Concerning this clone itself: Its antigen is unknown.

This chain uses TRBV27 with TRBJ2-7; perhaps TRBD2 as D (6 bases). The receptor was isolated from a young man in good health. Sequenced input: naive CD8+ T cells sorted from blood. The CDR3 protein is CASSPDYTTTSYEQYF. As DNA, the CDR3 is TGTGCCAGCAGTCCGGACTATACTACGACCTCCTACGAGCAGTACTTC.